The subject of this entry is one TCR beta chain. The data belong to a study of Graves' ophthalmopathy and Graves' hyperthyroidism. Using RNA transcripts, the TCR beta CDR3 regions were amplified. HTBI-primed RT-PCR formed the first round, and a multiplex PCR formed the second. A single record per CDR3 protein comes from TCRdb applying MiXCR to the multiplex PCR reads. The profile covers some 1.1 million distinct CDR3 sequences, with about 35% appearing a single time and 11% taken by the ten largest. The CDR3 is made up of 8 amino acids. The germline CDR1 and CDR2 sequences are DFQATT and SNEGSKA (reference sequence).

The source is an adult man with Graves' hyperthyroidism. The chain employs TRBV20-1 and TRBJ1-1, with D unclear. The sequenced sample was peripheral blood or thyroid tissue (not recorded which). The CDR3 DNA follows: TGCATGAACACTGAAGCTTTCTTT. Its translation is CMNTEAFF.